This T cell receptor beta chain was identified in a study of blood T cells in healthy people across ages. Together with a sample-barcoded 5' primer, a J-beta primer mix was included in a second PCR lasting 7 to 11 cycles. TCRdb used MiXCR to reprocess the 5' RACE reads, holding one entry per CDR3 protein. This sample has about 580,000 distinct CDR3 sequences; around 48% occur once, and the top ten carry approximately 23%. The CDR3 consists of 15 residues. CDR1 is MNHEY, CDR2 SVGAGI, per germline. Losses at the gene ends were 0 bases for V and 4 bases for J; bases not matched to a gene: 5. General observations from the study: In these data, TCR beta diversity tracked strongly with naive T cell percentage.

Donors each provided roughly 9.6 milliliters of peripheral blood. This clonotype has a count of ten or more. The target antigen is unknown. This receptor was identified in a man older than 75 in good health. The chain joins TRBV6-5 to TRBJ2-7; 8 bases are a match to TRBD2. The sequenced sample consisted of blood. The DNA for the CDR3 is TGTGCCAGCAGTTACTCCCCCAGCGGGGGTTACGAGCAGTACTTC. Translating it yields CASSYSPSGGYEQYF.